The 29 T cell receptor beta chains presented below share a single source sample, sequenced in a study of blood T cell repertoires in COVID-19. The assay was immunoSEQ multiplex PCR, and TCRdb's table has in-frame clones only and misses some. Of around 220,000 clones detected, roughly 84% appear once; the ten largest clones hold around 20%. The specimen sequenced was peripheral blood. These receptor sequences come from a man aged 25-45 years with active or convalescent COVID-19.

The chain has TRBV27 and TRBJ1-4; D is perhaps TRBD1 (5 bases). Trimming took 6 bases from V and 7 from J, leaving 15 bases between them. Germline V CDR1 and CDR2: MNHEY, SMNVEV (reference sequence). This CDR3 has 14 amino acids. DNA of the CDR3: TGTGCCAGCAGACCCGGGGGGGGGAGTGAAAAACTGTTTTTT. It yields the protein CASRPGGGSEKLFF.

V is TRBV9 and J is TRBJ2-1; no reliable D call. Deletions cut 3 bases from V and 0 bases from J, with 7 bases between. Germline V lookup: CDR1 SGDLS, CDR2 YYNGEE. The CDR3 is 14 amino acids. The CDR3 here is CASSGSSSYNEQFF. CDR3 bases: TGTGCCAGCAGCGGGAGCTCCTCCTACAATGAGCAGTTCTTC.

The rearrangement uses TRBV7-2 and TRBJ1-2; TRBD1 matches 12 bases. The germline CDR1 and CDR2 sequences are SGHTA and FQGNSA. This CDR3 is built from 16 residues. V lost 8 bases to trimming and J lost 4 bases; unmatched junction nucleotides: 11. The CDR3 DNA reads as TGTGCCAGCTGGGAGGGGACAGGGGGCCTGGGCTATGGCTACACCTTC. The encoded protein is CASWEGTGGLGYGYTF.

This chain joins TRBV5-1 and TRBJ1-6; 11 bases are shared with TRBD1. V was clipped by 3 bases and J by 7 bases; unmatched bases: 3. Germline CDR1 and CDR2: SGHRS and YFSETQ. CDR3 size: 15 residues. CDR3 region: CASSSGTGGNSPLHF. Written as DNA, the CDR3 is TGCGCCAGCAGCTCGGGGACAGGGGGGAATTCACCCCTCCACTTT.

The genes are TRBV4-2 and TRBJ1-2; D is possibly TRBD1 (5 bases). Trimming cost V 0 bases and J 3 bases, with 11 bases left between them. Germline-derived CDR1 and CDR2 are LGHNA and YNFKEQ. This CDR3 spans 15 amino acids. As DNA, the CDR3 is TGTGCCAGCAGCCAAGACCGGCGGGACGACTATGGCTACACCTTC. Protein: CASSQDRRDDYGYTF.

The V and J genes are TRBV3-1 (or the pseudogene TRBV3-2) and TRBJ1-2; 9 nucleotides align to TRBD1. There are 16 residues in the CDR3. After removal of 3 bases from V and 5 bases from J, the junction contained 10 bases not matched to a gene. Germline V gene data show CDR1 as LGHDT and CDR2 as YNNKEL (reference sequence). DNA of the CDR3: TGTGCCAGCAGCCACGAGTGGGGACAGGGTAATTATGGCTACACCTTC. Protein sequence: CASSHEWGQGNYGYTF.

This chain connects TRBV7-3 to TRBJ2-1; 11 bases align to TRBD2. V lost 5 bases, J lost 7 bases, and 7 bases stayed unmatched. Germline loops: CDR1 SGHTA, CDR2 FQGTGA. This CDR3 region has 15 residues. Here the CDR3 reads CASSPGLAVWNEQFF. The CDR3 region has the DNA TGTGCCAGCAGCCCGGGACTAGCGGTTTGGAATGAGCAGTTCTTC.

The rearrangement links TRBV2 to TRBJ1-4, with a possible D match to TRBD1 (6 bases). This CDR3 spans 14 amino acids. Trimming stripped 4 bases from V and 7 bases from J, with 13 bases between. Germline V gene lookup returns CDR1 SNHLY and CDR2 FYNNEI. The CDR3 reads CASSAGGAGEKLFF. In DNA form, the CDR3 reads TGTGCCAGCAGTGCCGGGGGGGCGGGTGAAAAACTGTTTTTT.

This clone was detected only once. The chain links TRBV7-8 to TRBJ1-1; TRBD1 aligns across 8 bases. CDR3 length equals 17 residues. J gave up 5 bases and V 1 base, and 12 bases lay outside the gene matches. Germline CDR1 is SGHVS and CDR2 is FQNEAQ. The CDR3 loop reads CASSLGGAGTGRTEAFF. As DNA, the CDR3 is TGTGCCAGCAGCTTAGGAGGGGCGGGGACAGGTCGGACTGAAGCTTTCTTT.

CDR3: CAWSGQGAEKLFF. The CDR3 nucleotides are TGTGCCTGGAGTGGACAGGGGGCTGAAAAACTGTTTTTT. The chain carries TRBV30 and TRBJ1-4; 10 nucleotides align to TRBD1. V was clipped by 1 base and J by 7 bases; unmatched bases: 0. The CDR3 runs 13 residues. Germline assignment: CDR1 GTSNPN and CDR2 SVGIG (reference sequence).

This clone was observed once. The chain recombines TRBV5-6 with TRBJ2-5; possibly TRBD2 for D (6 bases). This CDR3 spans 13 amino acids. Germline-derived CDR1 and CDR2 are SGHDT and YYEEEE. The V and J ends lost 4 bases and 1 base respectively, with 8 bases between them. CDR3: CASSSGLQETQYF. The CDR3 nucleotides read TGTGCCAGCAGCAGCGGGCTCCAAGAGACCCAGTACTTC.

The chain carries TRBV30 and TRBJ1-4; TRBD1 matches at 11 bases. CDR1 is GTSNPN, CDR2 SVGIG, per germline (reference sequence). V lost 5 bases to trimming and J lost 7 bases; unmatched junction nucleotides: 9. The CDR3 has 15 residues. The CDR3 nucleotides are TGTGCCTGGGGGCCTCCGGGACAGGGGGGTGAAAAACTGTTTTTT. This gives the protein CAWGPPGQGGEKLFF.

The chain carries TRBV27 and TRBJ2-1; possibly TRBD1 for D (6 bases). The CDR3 is 14 amino acids. The germline V gene has CDR1 MNHEY and CDR2 SMNVEV (reference sequence). Deletions cut 6 bases from V and 0 bases from J, with 9 bases between. This chain's CDR3 is CASSARGSYNEQFF. CDR3 nucleotides: TGTGCCAGCAGCGCCAGGGGCTCCTACAATGAGCAGTTCTTC.

The chain is built from TRBV28 and TRBJ2-5, with a weak D call TRBD1 (5 bases). The germline V and J ends were trimmed by 4 bases and 4 bases, with 13 bases remaining between them. The CDR3 has 14 residues. Germline CDR1 and CDR2: MDHEN and SYDVKM. The DNA for the CDR3 is TGTGCCAGCAGTTCGCAGGGTTTGAGAGAGACCCAGTACTTC. Translation gives CASSSQGLRETQYF. Full variable domain (missing parts from reference TRBV28 and TRBJ2-5): DVKVTQSSRYLVKRTGEKVFLECVQDMDHENMFWYRQDPGLGLRLIYFSYDVKMKEKGDIPEGYSVSREKKERFSLILESASTNQTSMYLCASSSQGLRETQYFGPGTRLLVL.

DNA for the CDR3: TGCGCCAGCAGCGACGGGACTAGCGGGAGGTCAGATACGCAGTATTTT. It is translated as CASSDGTSGRSDTQYF. The chain employs TRBV4-1 and TRBJ2-3; 15 bases align to TRBD2. The V and J ends lost 5 bases and 4 bases, in that order; junction bases with no gene match: 4. The CDR3 covers 16 residues. Germline-derived CDR1 and CDR2 are MGHRA and YSYEKL.

This clone occurred once. The V gene is TRBV5-4, the J gene TRBJ1-6; D might be TRBD1 (5 bases). Germline V gene data show CDR1 as SGHNT and CDR2 as YYREEE (reference sequence). The CDR3 loop spans 15 amino acids. V lost 3 bases and J lost 13, with 20 bases in between. DNA of the CDR3: TGTGCCAGCAGCTCCTACAGCGACGCAGGGCGGCCCCTCCACTTT. Its protein is CASSSYSDAGRPLHF.

V and J are TRBV30 and TRBJ2-7, with D maybe TRBD1 (6 bases). This CDR3 has 13 residues. CDR1 and CDR2 from the germline V gene are GTSNPN and SVGIG (reference sequence). Trimming stripped 5 bases from V and 6 bases from J, with 17 bases between. CDR3 DNA sequence: TGTGCCTGGGGATTGGGGTACAGGGCCGAGCAGTACTTC. Its protein product is CAWGLGYRAEQYF.

The rearrangement joins TRBV5-1 to TRBJ2-3; TRBD1 matches at 7 bases. The junction had 0 bases not matched to a gene; V was cut back by 7 bases and J by 1 base. Germline V lookup: CDR1 SGHRS, CDR2 YFSETQ. The CDR3 is 12 residues long. CDR3 sequence: CASQGGTDTQYF. The CDR3 DNA is TGCGCCAGCCAGGGGGGCACAGATACGCAGTATTTT.

V gene TRBV7-3 combines with J gene TRBJ2-2, with 7 nucleotides matching TRBD2. The CDR3 runs to 16 residues. After removal of 7 bases from V and 6 bases from J, the junction contained 14 bases not matched to a gene. Germline lookup yields CDR1 SGHTA and CDR2 FQGTGA. The CDR3 nucleotides read TGTGCCAGCACCCCCCCGAGGGAGGGCCGAGCCGGGGAGCTGTTTTTT. This codes for CASTPPREGRAGELFF.

The chain has TRBV5-4 and TRBJ2-7; 10 nucleotides match TRBD2. The CDR3 consists of 16 residues. V lost 0 bases and J lost 2; bases outside the gene matches: 5. The germline gives CDR1 SGHNT, CDR2 YYREEE (reference sequence). The CDR3 reads CASSLESGRGPYEQYF. The CDR3, as DNA: TGTGCCAGCAGCTTGGAAAGCGGGAGGGGACCCTACGAGCAGTACTTC.

The V gene is TRBV27, the J gene TRBJ2-1; TRBD2 matches at 13 bases. Germline CDR1 reads MNHEY; CDR2 reads SMNVEV (reference sequence). V shed 5 bases, J shed 0 bases, and the junction held 7 bases outside the gene matches. There are 18 residues in the CDR3. CDR3 protein: CASSATSGRAFSYNEQFF. CDR3 coding DNA: TGTGCCAGCAGTGCTACTAGCGGGAGGGCCTTCTCCTACAATGAGCAGTTCTTC.

The chain joins TRBV9 to TRBJ2-2; TRBD1 agrees at 9 bases. Trimming removed 0 bases from V and 7 bases from J; junction bases left unmatched: 10. Looked up from germline, CDR1 is SGDLS and CDR2 is YYNGEE. The CDR3 is made up of 17 amino acids. The CDR3 region has the DNA TGTGCCAGCAGCGTAGCTCCACAGGGGGCGGGGAACGGGGAGCTGTTTTTT. Its translation is CASSVAPQGAGNGELFF. Full variable domain (missing parts from reference TRBV9 and TRBJ2-2): DSGVTQTPKHLITATGQRVTLRCSPRSGDLSVYWYQQSLDQGLQFLIQYYNGEERAKGNILERFSAQQFPDLHSELNLSSLELGDSALYFCASSVAPQGAGNGELFFGEGSRLTVL.

This chain connects TRBV6-5 to TRBJ2-7; TRBD1 matches 9 bases. After removal of 5 bases from V and 5 bases from J, the junction contained 10 bases not matched to a gene. Germline CDR1 reads MNHEY; CDR2 reads SVGAGI. This CDR3 region has 15 residues. The CDR3 protein is CASSTTGTGKNEQYF. The CDR3 DNA follows: TGTGCCAGCAGTACGACCGGGACAGGGAAGAACGAGCAGTACTTC.

V and J are TRBV2 and TRBJ1-3; D is perhaps TRBD1 (6 bases). Trimming pared 7 bases from V and 4 bases from J, leaving 14 bases between. This CDR3 is 14 amino acids long. CDR1 SNHLY and CDR2 FYNNEI come from the germline V gene. The CDR3: CASNYPTGGNTIYF. The CDR3 nucleotides read TGTGCCAGCAATTATCCGACAGGAGGAAACACCATATATTTT.

The V and J genes are TRBV3-1 (or the pseudogene TRBV3-2) and TRBJ2-7; 10 nucleotides match TRBD2. CDR3 length equals 15 residues. CDR1 LGHDT and CDR2 YNNKEL come from the germline V gene (reference sequence). V was pared by 4 bases and J by 0 bases, with 3 bases of the junction left unmatched. Written as DNA, the CDR3 is TGTGCCAGCAGCCTAGCGGGGGGTATCTCCTACGAGCAGTACTTC. Translating it yields CASSLAGGISYEQYF.

This clone came up a few times. The V gene is TRBV27, the J gene TRBJ2-7; 9 bases match TRBD2. Germline V lookup: CDR1 MNHEY, CDR2 SMNVEV (reference sequence). V trimming: 5 bases; J trimming: 4 bases; junction bases outside the gene matches: 6. The CDR3 is made up of 14 amino acids. The CDR3 DNA is TGTGCCAGCAGTCCGCCTAGCGGGGTTTACGAGCAGTACTTC. It is translated as CASSPPSGVYEQYF.

The V call is TRBV4-3, the J call TRBJ2-7; 11 nucleotides align to TRBD2. V trimming: 0 bases; J trimming: 4 bases; junction bases outside the gene matches: 2. CDR3 size: 15 residues. Germline CDR1 is LGHNA and CDR2 is YSLEER. The CDR3 protein is CASSQDSGGAYEQYF. The CDR3 nucleotides read TGCGCCAGCAGCCAAGATAGCGGGGGGGCATACGAGCAGTACTTC.

This chain connects TRBV6-2 or TRBV6-3 to TRBJ1-2; TRBD1 matches 10 bases. The V segment lost 6 bases and the J segment 4 bases; nucleotides outside the gene matches: 8. Germline V gives CDR1 MNHEY, CDR2 SVGEGT. This CDR3 comprises 15 residues. The CDR3 protein is CASSLPGQGGYGYTF. Written as DNA, the CDR3 is TGTGCCAGCAGCCTTCCCGGACAGGGGGGCTATGGCTACACCTTC.

The chain joins TRBV5-1 to TRBJ2-3; the match to TRBD2 covers 7 bases. The CDR3 runs to 12 residues. Germline lookup yields CDR1 SGHRS and CDR2 YFSETQ. The V segment lost 5 bases and the J segment 5 bases; nucleotides outside the gene matches: 2. CDR3 residues: CASRTSLDTQYF. Written as DNA, the CDR3 is TGCGCCAGCAGGACTAGCTTAGATACGCAGTATTTT.